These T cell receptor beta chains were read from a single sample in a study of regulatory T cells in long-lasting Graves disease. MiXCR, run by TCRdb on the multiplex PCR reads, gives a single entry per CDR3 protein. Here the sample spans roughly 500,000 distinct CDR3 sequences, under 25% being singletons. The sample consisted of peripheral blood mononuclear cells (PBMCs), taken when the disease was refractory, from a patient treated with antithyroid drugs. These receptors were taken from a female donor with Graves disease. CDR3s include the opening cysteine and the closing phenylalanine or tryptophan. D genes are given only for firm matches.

CASRAPNTGELFF | . | TRBV6-1
CASSSPLVAGEYEQYF | TRBD2 | TRBV6-5
CASSFDWTGLGEKLFF | . | TRBV12-3/TRBV12-4
CASSQARREETQYF | . | TRBV4-1
CASVTPGKEGTGELFF | . | TRBV12-3/TRBV12-4
CATSDVGWTEAFF | . | TRBV24-1
CASSHRDF | . | TRBV12-3/TRBV12-4
CASGGGQGETQYF | TRBD1 | TRBV2
CSANGPREYF | . | TRBV20-1
CASNKISTGELFF | . | TRBV6-1
CASTDRGIYEQYF | TRBD1 | TRBV5-1
CASSWDRQAGGNQPQHF | TRBD1 | TRBV28
CASSSSGDTQYF | . | TRBV7-3
CSANTPGSRTGGYTF | . | TRBV20-1
CASSRGTSTNEKLFF | . | TRBV7-9
CASSYLFWPGQSSGNTIYF | . | TRBV6-5
CASSITRGYSPLHF | TRBD1 | TRBV19
CASSSTDLSAGELFF | . | TRBV9
CASILWAGVSETQYF | . | TRBV6-1
CASSLAAGDGGYTF | . | TRBV7-8
CASSSLLAGVGETQYF | TRBD2 | TRBV27
CASSKTGINQPQHF | . | TRBV12-3/TRBV12-4
CASSLGTAALTQAKNIQYF | . | TRBV7-9
CASSEAGDPEAFF | . | TRBV2
CASSFFTGGTEAFF | . | TRBV27
CASSSPGLAGHPSTDTQYF | TRBD2 | TRBV7-8
CASQPGTYGYEQYF | . | TRBV6-1
CASSYPTTNYGYTF | . | TRBV6-5
CSATIGGYSYEQYF | . | TRBV20-1
CASSLNLGEAFF | . | TRBV11-2
CASSLSLTSHQETQYF | . | TRBV2
CASSKGAGTEAFF | TRBD1 | TRBV12-3/TRBV12-4
CASRYGGAGFETQYF | . | TRBV28
CASSTPLWFQETQYF | . | TRBV5-8
CASSPMEKRSGNTIYF | . | TRBV6-1
CASSPQRGEKLFF | . | TRBV18
CASRNSGRQETQYF | TRBD2 | TRBV12-3/TRBV12-4
CATSDSRGYTF | . | TRBV24-1
CASRGGLGKTGELFF | TRBD2 | TRBV28
CASSFWDGTEAFF | . | TRBV12-3/TRBV12-4